Listed below are T cell receptor beta chains from one sample, sequenced in a study of cytomegalovirus exposure and HLA in healthy donors. The method was immunoSEQ multiplex PCR; TCRdb's version includes in-frame clones alone and lacks a portion of them. The sample consists of roughly 250,000 clones, about 80% of them appearing once. The sample was PBMCs. The receptors shown here come from a girl aged 2 to 9 in good health and CMV-seronegative. Each CDR3 is given without its conserved first and last residue. Each record gives: D gene, J gene, V gene, CDR3 protein. A D gene is named only where the DNA matches it firmly.

>NA|TRBJ1-5|TRBV7-9
ASSPPWAGGNQPQH
>TRBD1|TRBJ2-5|TRBV2
ASPGQGHQETQY
>TRBD1|TRBJ1-2|TRBV27
ASSPRGQGANYGYT
>TRBD2|TRBJ2-1|TRBV4-1
ASSQAGTSGGGRYNEQF
>TRBD2|TRBJ2-7|TRBV5-1
ASSPRVTGGLGEQY
>TRBD2|TRBJ2-7|TRBV4-2
ASSPYPGLAGGGRSDEQY
>TRBD1|TRBJ2-7|TRBV6-6
ASSYGRDRDHEQY
>TRBD1|TRBJ2-7|TRBV29-1
SARQGVYYEQY
>NA|TRBJ1-2|TRBV7-4
ASSRPSNEGYT
>TRBD2|TRBJ2-1|TRBV5-1
ASSLGNLAGNNEQF
>NA|TRBJ1-6|TRBV6-5
ASTSSYNSPLH
>TRBD1|TRBJ1-4|TRBV18
ASSPDRGNEKLF
>TRBD2|TRBJ2-7|TRBV5-1
ASRTSVAYEQY
>TRBD1|TRBJ1-1|TRBV28
ASSPGQGTYTEAF
>NA|TRBJ1-1|TRBV6-6
ASSLRTHEAF
>NA|TRBJ2-7|TRBV2
ASRKDSDEQY
>NA|TRBJ2-2|TRBV7-6
ASSWSTSTGTGELF
>NA|TRBJ2-7|TRBV7-9
SSSLDGFIPPEQY
>TRBD1|TRBJ1-2|TRBV2
ASIRQGIYYGYT
>TRBD2|TRBJ2-1|TRBV7-3
ASSETSGRASDEQF
>NA|TRBJ1-3|TRBV7-8
ASSLFAGAGNTIY
>TRBD2|TRBJ2-3|TRBV6-5
ASSPTSGMGQTQY
>TRBD2|TRBJ2-7|TRBV5-4
ASSLTSGDYEQY
>TRBD1|TRBJ1-1|TRBV19
ASSTSKTGALGEAF
>NA|TRBJ2-3|TRBV13
ASTPRGVRGTQY
>TRBD1|TRBJ2-7|TRBV6-1
ASSPNRGISYEQY
>NA|TRBJ1-2|TRBV19
ASSSKTYGYT
>TRBD1|TRBJ2-3|TRBV10-3
AIRRDSPSTDTQY
>NA|TRBJ1-5|TRBV7-8
ASSLGRGVDQPQH
>TRBD1|TRBJ1-6|TRBV27
ASRERGRPNSPLH
>NA|TRBJ2-1|TRBV4-2
ASSHSWGVDNEQF
>TRBD2|TRBJ2-1|TRBV7-3
ASSRREGNNEQF
>TRBD1|TRBJ2-1|TRBV5-4
ASSPAPNRGLRNEQF
>NA|TRBJ1-5|TRBV9
ASSATSSNQPQH
>TRBD2|TRBJ2-1|TRBV10-3
AISAAGTSLEGEQF
>TRBD2|TRBJ2-3|TRBV28
ASSGGGTDTQY
>NA|TRBJ1-2|TRBV28
ASSFPAGYYGYT
>TRBD1|TRBJ1-4|TRBV15
ATSRVSGGGEKLF
>TRBD2|TRBJ2-1|TRBV6-1
ASSLAGVYNEQF
>NA|TRBJ2-1|TRBV30
AWVGGGGVNEQF
>NA|TRBJ2-5|TRBV28
ASSLDIWKTQY
>NA|TRBJ1-5|TRBV5-6
ASTTGTLNQPQH
>TRBD2|TRBJ2-1|TRBV5-4
ASSLRVAGYNEQF
>TRBD2|TRBJ2-1|TRBV2
ASSEPPSGIYNEQF
>TRBD1|TRBJ2-1|TRBV19
AVTGGVEQF
>TRBD1|TRBJ1-3|TRBV28
ASSLWDRGGSGNTIY
>TRBD1|TRBJ1-2|TRBV7-6
ASSQRTGGDYT
>TRBD1|TRBJ1-2|TRBV19
ASSSRGGWDRDNYGYT
>NA|TRBJ1-2|TRBV5-1
ASSPGIEEGYT
>TRBD1|TRBJ2-1|TRBV5-4
ASSLEGALF
>TRBD1|TRBJ2-1|TRBV7-9
ASSRQGPLGEQF
>NA|TRBJ1-1|TRBV4-1
ASSQGSGGSGTEAF
>TRBD1|TRBJ2-5|TRBV5-1
ASSFDDRGRETQY
>TRBD1|TRBJ2-3|TRBV7-9
ASSRILGGVGTDTQY
>NA|TRBJ1-4|TRBV28
ASSPPQGMNTEKLF
>NA|TRBJ2-3|TRBV6-5
ASSQGFSDTQY